The present entry profiles one T cell receptor beta chain with its context. The CDR3 has 15 residues. Trimming removed 4 bases from V and 9 bases from J; junction bases left unmatched: 7. CDR1 is SGHRS, CDR2 YFSETQ, per germline. The repertoire was sequenced with immunoSEQ multiplex PCR; TCRdb's copy has only in-frame clones and lacks some. Of tens of thousands of clones in the sample, about 72% were seen once. These data originate in a study of blood T cell repertoires in COVID-19. Overall study: Collection of acute and convalescent COVID-19 samples took place in the United States, Italy and Spain. The analysed material was cDNA or gDNA that came from T cells, B-cell-depleted T cells, or PBMCs.

The genes are TRBV5-1 and TRBJ2-1; the match to TRBD2 covers 13 bases. The origin of this receptor is a man between 65 and 85 years old with active or convalescent COVID-19. Sequencing was carried out using peripheral blood. This CDR3 is CASSPTSGGGSEQFF. The DNA of the CDR3 is TGCGCCAGCAGCCCCACTAGCGGGGGGGGGAGTGAGCAGTTCTTC.